The 25 T cell receptor beta chains reported below all come from one sample, sequenced in a study of blood T cell repertoires in COVID-19. Generated by immunoSEQ multiplex PCR, the TCRdb table keeps only in-frame clones and is missing some. The sample includes 200,000 to 300,000 clones, about four fifths of them seen just once. The source material was PBMCs or T cells enriched from blood (not recorded which). The source is a woman aged 40 to 50 who had been exposed to COVID-19.

The gene calls are TRBV5-1 and TRBJ2-3, with TRBD2 matching 10 bases. The CDR3 covers 15 residues. CDR1 is SGHRS, CDR2 YFSETQ, per germline. V trimming: 4 bases; J trimming: 5 bases; junction bases outside the gene matches: 7. The CDR3 loop is CASSLSGGAGDTQYF. The CDR3 DNA reads TGCGCCAGCAGCCTGAGCGGGGGGGCCGGAGATACGCAGTATTTT.

About this clone itself: The sample carries other DNA sequences with the same CDR3. The chain has TRBV5-1 and TRBJ2-1, with TRBD2 identical over 9 bases. Germline CDR1 reads SGHRS; CDR2 reads YFSETQ. The CDR3 is 15 residues long. V shed 0 bases and J 5 bases; nucleotides not matched to a gene: 3. The CDR3 bases are TGCGCCAGCAGCTTGGGCCTAGCGGGGAACAATGAGCAGTTCTTC. Its translation is CASSLGLAGNNEQFF.

The V gene is TRBV7-9, the J gene TRBJ2-3, with 16 bases fitting TRBD2. The CDR3 runs 20 residues. V was clipped by 5 bases and J by 4 bases; unmatched bases: 15. Germline assignment: CDR1 SEHNR and CDR2 FQNEAQ (reference sequence). DNA of the CDR3: TGTGCCAGCAGCACATTAACCGGGACTAGCGGGGGGGCGGATGCAGATACGCAGTATTTT. This gives the protein CASSTLTGTSGGADADTQYF. The variable domain in full, with the rest retrieved from reference TRBV7-9 and TRBJ2-3, is DTGVSQNPRHKITKRGQNVTFRCDPISEHNRLYWYRQTLGQGPEFLTYFQNEAQLEKSRLLSDRFSAERPKGSFSTLEIQRTEQGDSAMYLCASSTLTGTSGGADADTQYFGPGTRLTVL.

The chain links TRBV19 to TRBJ2-7; 9 bases fit TRBD1. Germline V gene sequence: CDR1 LNHDA, CDR2 SQIVND (reference sequence). Trimming removed 0 bases from V and 1 base from J; junction bases left unmatched: 4. The CDR3 is 16 amino acids. This chain's CDR3 is CASSIDLGTGSYEQYF. The CDR3 DNA follows: TGTGCCAGTAGTATAGATCTCGGGACAGGGTCCTACGAGCAGTACTTC.

This clone was seen a single time. Here the CDR3 reads CASSTGLLNEQFF. The CDR3 DNA sequence: TGTGCCAGCAGTACGGGACTCCTCAATGAGCAGTTCTTC. The rearrangement links TRBV2 to TRBJ2-1; maybe TRBD2 (6 bases). The CDR3 spans 13 residues. The V gene's germline CDR1 is SNHLY and CDR2 FYNNEI. The ends were cut back, 5 bases at V and 6 bases at J, with 11 bases in the middle.

J is TRBJ2-3 and V is TRBV29-1; D is unclear. V was shortened by 0 bases and J by 4 bases, with 14 bases between the two germline ends. Germline assignment: CDR1 SQVTM and CDR2 ANQGSEA. The CDR3 runs to 15 residues. Here the CDR3 reads CSVEDGPRRPDTQYF. The CDR3 nucleotides read TGCAGCGTTGAAGATGGGCCCCGCCGGCCAGATACGCAGTATTTT.

The chain joins TRBV5-8 to TRBJ2-5; 7 bases align to TRBD2. CDR3 length equals 13 residues. Looked up from germline, CDR1 is SGHTS and CDR2 is YDEGEE. With V trimmed by 2 bases and J by 5 bases, 3 bases remained unmatched. The CDR3 DNA follows: TGTGCCAGCAGCTTTGCCGGGGGGGAGACCCAGTACTTC. Translation: CASSFAGGETQYF.

On this clone: Within the sample, other DNA sequences also encode this same CDR3. V is TRBV12-3 or TRBV12-4 and J is TRBJ1-5; 7 bases match TRBD1. The CDR3 has 13 amino acids. Losses at the gene ends were 6 bases for V and 4 bases for J; bases not matched to a gene: 3. DNA of the CDR3: TGTGCCAGCAGCGCGGGACAGAATCAGCCCCAGCATTTT. It yields the protein CASSAGQNQPQHF.

The DNA for the CDR3 is TGTGCCAGTAACGCTGACGGACACTCTGGAAACACCATATATTTT. Its translation is CASNADGHSGNTIYF. The chain couples TRBV19 to TRBJ1-3, with D possibly TRBD1 on 5 matching bases. Trimming cost V 7 bases and J 0 bases, with 13 bases left between them. The length of the CDR3 is 15 residues. CDR1 and CDR2 from the germline V gene are LNHDA and SQIVND (reference sequence).

The V and J genes are TRBV6-5 and TRBJ1-1; 9 positions agree with TRBD1. V lost 2 bases and J lost 4; bases outside the gene matches: 5. The germline V gene has CDR1 MNHEY and CDR2 SVGAGI. CDR3 size: 15 residues. The CDR3 nucleotides are TGTGCCAGCAGTTACGGGGACAGGGTGGCCACTGAAGCTTTCTTT. Protein product: CASSYGDRVATEAFF.

J is TRBJ2-5 and V is TRBV5-4, with TRBD2 matching 9 bases. Per germline, CDR1 SGHNT and CDR2 YYREEE (reference sequence). This CDR3 is 15 amino acids long. Unmatched junction bases numbered 7, after V lost 0 bases and J lost 7 bases. The CDR3 sequence is CASSLAGGSGGTQYF. The CDR3 coding sequence is TGTGCCAGCAGCTTGGCAGGTGGTAGCGGGGGGACCCAGTACTTC.

J is TRBJ2-2 and V is TRBV14; possibly TRBD1 for D (5 bases). The V end lost 0 bases, the J end lost 6 bases, and 20 bases lay between the germline ends. Germline V gene sequence: CDR1 SGHDN, CDR2 FVKESK. The length of the CDR3 is 18 residues. CDR3 sequence: CASSQEWPGQGEAGELFF. DNA for the CDR3: TGTGCCAGCAGCCAAGAGTGGCCTGGGCAGGGCGAGGCCGGGGAGCTGTTTTTT.

The V and J genes are TRBV2 and TRBJ1-2, with a weak D call TRBD1 (5 bases). Germline V gene sequence: CDR1 SNHLY, CDR2 FYNNEI. This CDR3 contains 14 residues. The V end lost 3 bases, the J end lost 7 bases, and 15 bases lay between the germline ends. In nucleotides, the CDR3 is TGTGCCAGCAGTGAGGGGCCCGGTCCGGGTGGCTACACCTTC. Translation: CASSEGPGPGGYTF.

The V and J genes are TRBV5-4 and TRBJ2-3; possible D gene TRBD2, 7 bases. The germline V gene has CDR1 SGHNT and CDR2 YYREEE (reference sequence). The CDR3 loop spans 16 amino acids. Trimming removed 0 bases from V and 1 base from J, with 12 bases in between. DNA for the CDR3: TGTGCCAGCAGCTTGGGCGGGGGCAGAGGCACAGATACGCAGTATTTT. As protein: CASSLGGGRGTDTQYF.

The chain combines TRBV28 with TRBJ2-4; D is perhaps TRBD1 (6 bases). This CDR3 is built from 13 residues. In germline, CDR1 is MDHEN, CDR2 SYDVKM. V lost 5 bases and J 7 bases, leaving 12 bases between the germline ends. In nucleotides, the CDR3 is TGTGCCAGCAGTCCAGGGGATTCGAACATTCAGTACTTC. It specifies CASSPGDSNIQYF. Full variable domain (outside the CDR3, taken from reference TRBV28 and TRBJ2-4): DVKVTQSSRYLVKRTGEKVFLECVQDMDHENMFWYRQDPGLGLRLIYFSYDVKMKEKGDIPEGYSVSREKKERFSLILESASTNQTSMYLCASSPGDSNIQYFGAGTRLSVL.

This chain connects TRBV10-3 to TRBJ1-6, with 10 bases that match TRBD1. J was trimmed by 6 bases and V by 5 bases; bases with no gene match: 7. The CDR3 has 16 amino acids. The germline V gene encodes CDR1 ENHRY and CDR2 SYGVKD. In nucleotides, the CDR3 is TGTGCCATCAGTAAGGACAGGGGGAATATTAATTCACCCCTCCACTTT. This encodes CAISKDRGNINSPLHF.

The chain carries TRBV29-1 and TRBJ1-1; TRBD1 agrees at 10 bases. Germline V gene sequence: CDR1 SQVTM, CDR2 ANQGSEA. The CDR3 covers 12 residues. With 6 bases clipped from V and 10 bases from J, the junction kept 8 bases outside the gene matches. This chain's CDR3 is CSVRTGGLGAFF. CDR3 DNA: TGCAGCGTCCGGACAGGGGGGCTTGGAGCTTTCTTT.

The CDR3 nucleotides read TGTGCCAGCACATGGGGGGTGAACACTGAAGCTTTCTTT. Translating it yields CASTWGVNTEAFF. The V call is TRBV14, the J call TRBJ1-1; D is perhaps TRBD1 (5 bases). Per the germline V gene, CDR1 is SGHDN and CDR2 is FVKESK. The V end was cut by 7 bases, the J end by 0 bases, with 9 bases between. This CDR3 region has 13 residues.

The rearrangement joins TRBV27 to TRBJ2-1; 8 bases are a match to TRBD1. V lost 5 bases, J lost 9 bases, and 12 bases stayed unmatched. The CDR3 loop spans 15 amino acids. Looked up from germline, CDR1 is MNHEY and CDR2 is SMNVEV (reference sequence). The CDR3 here is CASSPPTGARSEQFF. The CDR3 bases are TGTGCCAGCAGTCCGCCGACAGGGGCTAGGAGTGAGCAGTTCTTC.

V usage is TRBV12-2 and J usage is TRBJ2-1; the listed D gene, TRBD2, was not tested against the DNA. TRBV12-2 is a documented pseudogene. CDR3 length equals 15 residues. The CDR3 region is CASRGARVAANEQFF. CDR3 coding DNA: TGTGCAAGTCGCGGCGCCCGGGTGGCGGCAAATGAGCAGTTCTTC.

The rearrangement joins TRBV7-6 to TRBJ1-3; TRBD1 matches at 10 bases. The CDR3 covers 19 residues. Germline V gives CDR1 SGHVS, CDR2 FNYEAQ. Trimming took 1 base from V and 3 from J; bases not matched to a gene: 12. This chain's CDR3 is CASSLGGQGRIRSGNTIYF. The CDR3 DNA reads as TGTGCCAGCAGCTTAGGGGGACAGGGGCGGATAAGGAGTGGAAACACCATATATTTT.

The chain uses TRBV18 and TRBJ2-4; TRBD1 agrees at 11 bases. V lost 2 bases to trimming and J lost 6 bases; unmatched junction nucleotides: 3. Looked up from germline, CDR1 is KGHSH and CDR2 is LQKENI. This CDR3 is built from 15 residues. CDR3 coding DNA: TGTGCCAGCTCACCATACGGGACAGGGGGAAACATTCAGTACTTC. It encodes CASSPYGTGGNIQYF.

This chain connects TRBV28 to TRBJ1-2; TRBD1 aligns across 7 bases. With V trimmed by 4 bases and J by 3 bases, 11 bases remained unmatched. The CDR3 runs 16 residues. Germline V lookup: CDR1 MDHEN, CDR2 SYDVKM. The CDR3 protein is CASSSPGDRAHYGYTF. In DNA form, the CDR3 reads TGTGCCAGCAGTTCCCCCGGCGACAGGGCTCACTATGGCTACACCTTC.

The chain combines TRBV9 with TRBJ1-5; D uncertain. The germline CDR1 and CDR2 sequences are SGDLS and YYNGEE. The V end lost 0 bases, the J end lost 6 bases, and 7 bases lay between the germline ends. The CDR3 runs 13 residues. The CDR3 here is CASSVESGQPQHF. Here the CDR3 DNA reads TGTGCCAGCAGCGTAGAGTCGGGTCAGCCCCAGCATTTT.

The chain couples TRBV2 to TRBJ2-7; D is uncertain. Germline V gene data show CDR1 as SNHLY and CDR2 as FYNNEI. The CDR3 loop spans 11 amino acids. Trimming pared 7 bases from V and 3 bases from J, leaving 7 bases between. The CDR3 nucleotides read TGTGCCAGCACTATGCACTACGAGCAGTACTTC. Residues: CASTMHYEQYF.